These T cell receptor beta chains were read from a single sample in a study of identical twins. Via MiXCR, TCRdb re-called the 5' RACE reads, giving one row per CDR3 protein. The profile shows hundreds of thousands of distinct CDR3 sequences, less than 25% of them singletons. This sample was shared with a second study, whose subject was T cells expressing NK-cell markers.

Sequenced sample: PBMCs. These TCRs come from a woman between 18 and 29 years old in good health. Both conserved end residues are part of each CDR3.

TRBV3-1 CASSQVGALTDTQYF
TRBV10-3 CAISEGNPDTQYF
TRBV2 CASSDGGGSEQFF
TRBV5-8 CASSSRTGRYEQYF
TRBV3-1 CASSQDLPSQSSYNEQFF
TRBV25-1 CASSELAGYGELFF
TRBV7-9 CASSPKGANTGELFF
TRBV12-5 CASGSLAGRETQYF
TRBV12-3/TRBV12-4 CASSTDTQYF
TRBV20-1 CSAYIPGQGSYNEQFF
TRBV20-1 CSASNQGTKNIQYF
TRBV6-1 CASTRGGAHTGELFF
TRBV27 CASSAGGLVNEQFF
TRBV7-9 CASSTRLAGWEETQYF
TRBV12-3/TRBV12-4 CASSPRTGSNEKLFF
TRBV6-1 CASGHGGFDSGANVLTF
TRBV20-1 CSANPLSEGRYEQYF
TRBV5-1 CASSSGTEREQYF
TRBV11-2 CASSTPGLAGGGPDTQYF
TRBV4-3 CASSQEPGSLSSYNEQFF
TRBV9 CASSVSMGTDTQYF
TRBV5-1 CASSVGSESPLHF
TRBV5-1 CASSLAGTVQGYNEQFF